The next 17 T cell receptor beta chains were all read from a single sample in a study of T cell responses to AZD1222 COVID-19 vaccine. TCRdb keeps only in-frame clones here, not all; method: immunoSEQ multiplex PCR. The sample lists 120,000 or so clones, less than 95% occurring once. The sequencing used peripheral blood, collected on day 0 of AZD1222 vaccination. Receptor source: an adult in good health.

This sequence joins TRBV3-1 (or the pseudogene TRBV3-2) and TRBJ1-5; TRBD1 might be the D (5 bases). The germline V and J ends were trimmed by 2 bases and 1 base, with 6 bases remaining between them. In germline, CDR1 is LGHDT, CDR2 YNNKEL (reference sequence). This CDR3 comprises 14 residues. The CDR3 protein is CASSQRTSNQPQHF. The DNA of the CDR3 is TGTGCCAGCAGCCAAAGGACAAGCAATCAGCCCCAGCATTTT.

The chain recombines TRBV5-1 with TRBJ2-7; D is uncertain. Trimming cost V 0 bases and J 7 bases, with 14 bases left between them. From germline, CDR1 is SGHRS and CDR2 YFSETQ. This CDR3 contains 14 residues. The CDR3 region is CASSLGDMEREQYF. The CDR3, as DNA: TGCGCCAGCAGCTTGGGGGATATGGAGAGGGAGCAGTACTTC.

V is TRBV4-1 and J is TRBJ1-5, with TRBD1 matching 9 bases. Germline trimming cut 0 bases from V and 5 bases from J; bases unmatched to any gene: 8. This CDR3 is 17 amino acids long. The V gene's germline CDR1 is MGHRA and CDR2 YSYEKL. The CDR3: CASSQDPEDRGYQPQHF. DNA for the CDR3: TGCGCCAGCAGCCAAGATCCGGAGGACAGGGGATATCAGCCCCAGCATTTT.

The chain is built from TRBV5-1 and TRBJ1-1, with a weak D call TRBD1 (5 bases). Germline CDR1 is SGHRS and CDR2 is YFSETQ. The CDR3 length is 15 residues. V was pared by 5 bases and J by 0 bases, with 14 bases between. The CDR3 loop reads CASRPGPFLNTEAFF. CDR3 DNA: TGCGCCAGCAGGCCGGGACCTTTTCTGAACACTGAAGCTTTCTTT. Full variable domain (remainder filled in from reference TRBV5-1 and TRBJ1-1): KAGVTQTPRYLIKTRGQQVTLSCSPISGHRSVSWYQQTPGQGLQFLFEYFSETQRNKGNFPGRFSGRQFSNSRSEMNVSTLELGDSALYLCASRPGPFLNTEAFFGQGTRLTVV.

This clone was seen only once. The rearrangement links TRBV30 to TRBJ2-4, with no clear D. Trimming pared 1 base from V and 0 bases from J, leaving 7 bases between. The CDR3 spans 14 residues. Germline V gene lookup returns CDR1 GTSNPN and CDR2 SVGIG (reference sequence). CDR3 sequence reads: CAWSDRVAKNIQYF. DNA of the CDR3: TGTGCCTGGAGTGATCGCGTAGCCAAAAACATTCAGTACTTC.

Only one count was recorded for this clone. The chain is built from TRBV7-9 and TRBJ2-3; D is unresolved. Trimming left V 1 base short and J 2 bases short, with 7 bases between. Germline V gene lookup returns CDR1 SEHNR and CDR2 FQNEAQ (reference sequence). There are 14 residues in the CDR3. The CDR3 DNA sequence: TGTGCCAGCAGCTTAGGTGTCTTCACAGATACGCAGTATTTT. This translates into CASSLGVFTDTQYF.

The chain links TRBV3-1 (or the pseudogene TRBV3-2) to TRBJ1-4, with D possibly being TRBD1 (5 bases). Per the germline V gene, CDR1 is LGHDT and CDR2 is YNNKEL (reference sequence). The CDR3 runs to 20 residues. V was pared by 1 base and J by 1 base, with 22 bases between. The CDR3: CASSQVIRQQERGTNEKLFF. In DNA, the CDR3 is TGTGCCAGCAGCCAAGTAATCCGACAGCAGGAAAGGGGAACTAATGAAAAACTGTTTTTT.

This chain connects TRBV6-5 to TRBJ1-1; 10 bases line up with TRBD1. The germline CDR1 and CDR2 sequences are MNHEY and SVGAGI. The length of the CDR3 is 15 residues. V trimming: 6 bases; J trimming: 0 bases; junction bases outside the gene matches: 4. The CDR3 region is CASRDRGRVNTEAFF. The CDR3 DNA sequence: TGTGCCAGCAGAGACAGGGGGCGCGTGAACACTGAAGCTTTCTTT.

The V and J genes are TRBV3-1 (or the pseudogene TRBV3-2) and TRBJ2-5, with a tentative D call TRBD2 (6 bases). V shed 3 bases and J shed 5 bases, with 13 bases lying between them. This CDR3 is 14 amino acids long. The germline V gene encodes CDR1 LGHDT and CDR2 YNNKEL (reference sequence). CDR3 in amino acids: CASSHTGGGETQYF. CDR3 nucleotides: TGTGCCAGCAGCCATACCGGGGGTGGGGAGACCCAGTACTTC.

This clone appeared once. V and J are TRBV11-2 and TRBJ2-5, with D perhaps TRBD1 (6 bases). Trimming stripped 7 bases from V and 9 bases from J, with 15 bases between. The CDR3 extends over 12 amino acids. The germline V gene has CDR1 SGHAT and CDR2 FQNNGV. CDR3 loop: CASTPTGTAQYF. CDR3 nucleotides: TGTGCCAGCACCCCTACAGGGACGGCCCAGTACTTC.

This chain uses TRBV19 with TRBJ1-2, with 7 nucleotides matching TRBD1. The germline CDR1 and CDR2 sequences are LNHDA and SQIVND (reference sequence). The V gene end was trimmed by 3 bases and the J gene end by 8 bases; junction bases not matched to a gene: 12. The CDR3 extends over 15 amino acids. The CDR3 coding sequence is TGTGCCAGTAGTATCCCGGGACAGCCCTCGGCAGGCTACACCTTC. This sequence encodes CASSIPGQPSAGYTF.

The chain links TRBV14 to TRBJ2-1, with D perhaps matching TRBD2 (6 bases). Germline values: CDR1 SGHDN, CDR2 FVKESK. V gave up 2 bases and J gave up 2 bases, with 13 bases separating them. The CDR3 runs 16 residues. CDR3 nucleotides: TGTGCCAGCAGCCAATTTTTGGAGGGCCCCTACAATGAGCAGTTCTTC. Translating it yields CASSQFLEGPYNEQFF.

This rearrangement joins TRBV2 to TRBJ2-7; maybe TRBD1 (6 bases). V was pared by 5 bases and J by 6 bases, with 17 bases between. The CDR3 sequence is 14 residues long. CDR1 and CDR2 from the germline V gene are SNHLY and FYNNEI. The CDR3 loop reads CASSNTGISVEQYF. The DNA for the CDR3 is TGTGCCAGCAGTAATACAGGGATATCTGTCGAGCAGTACTTC.

The chain recombines TRBV12-3 or TRBV12-4 with TRBJ1-4, with D uncertain. V shed 6 bases and J shed 8 bases, with 10 bases lying between them. There are 12 residues in the CDR3. As DNA, the CDR3 is TGTGCCAGCAGCGGGAGCGCGGAAAAACTGTTTTTT. Protein product: CASSGSAEKLFF.

The chain carries TRBV7-8 and TRBJ1-3; D is perhaps TRBD1 (6 bases). Trimming shortened V by 5 bases and J by 5 bases, and 16 bases separated the two germline ends. This CDR3 has 15 amino acids. Germline V lookup: CDR1 SGHVS, CDR2 FQNEAQ. CDR3 amino acids: CASSRAGQSRNTIYF. The CDR3 nucleotides read TGTGCCAGCAGCCGAGCCGGACAGTCTAGAAACACCATATATTTT. Drawing the rest from reference TRBV7-8 and TRBJ1-3, the complete variable domain is GAGVSQSPRYKVAKRGQDVALRCDPISGHVSLFWYQQALGQGPEFLTYFQNEAQLDKSGLPSDRFFAERPEGSVSTLKIQRTQQEDSAVYLCASSRAGQSRNTIYFGEGSWLTVV.

As DNA, the CDR3 is TGCGCCAGCAGTGAGTCACGGGGTACTTCACCCCTCCACTTT. It codes for CASSESRGTSPLHF. The chain is built from TRBV10-2 and TRBJ1-6; no definite D call. Germline V gene sequence: CDR1 WSHSY, CDR2 SAAADI. Trimming removed 0 bases from V and 9 bases from J, with 9 bases in between. This CDR3 spans 14 amino acids.

The V gene is TRBV27, the J gene TRBJ1-1, with 7 bases aligning to TRBD1. The CDR3 spans 15 residues. Trimming at V came to 5 bases and at J to 1 base, leaving 7 bases not matched to a gene. Looked up from germline, CDR1 is MNHEY and CDR2 is SMNVEV (reference sequence). The CDR3 sequence is CASSHPQGGNTEAFF. CDR3 nucleotide sequence: TGTGCCAGCAGTCACCCCCAGGGGGGGAACACTGAAGCTTTCTTT.